The clone carrying this T cell receptor (beta chain) was counted once. A history of autoimmune disease or systemic immunosuppression excluded patients. V was cut by 6 bases and J by 5 bases, with 18 bases left in between. This CDR3 spans 15 amino acids. Germline V CDR1 and CDR2: SGHAT, FQNNGV. Only in-frame clones appear in the TCRdb table, and some are missing; sequencing was by immunoSEQ multiplex PCR. The data hold roughly 70,000 clones, with roughly nine tenths observed a single time. The sample comes from a study of OX40 agonist ivuxolimab in advanced cancers. Study-wide background: It was permissible to have had prior anti-PD-1, anti-PD-L1 or anti-CTLA-4 therapy, and about 40% had some.

This clonotype was obtained from an adult with an advanced solid tumor such as melanoma, head and neck, liver or kidney cancer. V gene TRBV11-2 combines with J gene TRBJ2-3; D tentatively reads TRBD1 or TRBD2 (5 bases each). Sequenced here: CD4+ or CD8+ T cells sorted from blood, sampled in a trial of the OX40 agonist ivuxolimab. CDR3 nucleotides: TGTGCCAGCAGTCCCGAGGGGCAGGGCGGAGATACGCAGTATTTT. Residues: CASSPEGQGGDTQYF.